The next 32 T cell receptor beta chains were all read from a single sample in a study of PD-1 blockade in mismatch repair-deficient tumors. TCRdb's table, derived via immunoSEQ multiplex PCR, lists solely in-frame clones and lacks some. This table holds about 68,000 clones, 70% to 85% found once. The sequences come from peripheral blood, collected 2 weeks after starting pembrolizumab. These receptors were collected from an adult with mismatch repair-deficient cancer.

The rearrangement joins TRBV19 to TRBJ2-7; 9 bases line up with TRBD1. The V segment lost 0 bases and the J segment 4 bases; nucleotides outside the gene matches: 10. Germline V gives CDR1 LNHDA, CDR2 SQIVND (reference sequence). The CDR3 spans 17 residues. This CDR3 reads CASSIDLSTGGKYEQYF. DNA for the CDR3: TGTGCCAGTAGTATAGATCTTTCGACAGGGGGAAAATACGAGCAGTACTTC.

This chain connects TRBV5-5 to TRBJ1-2; D possibly corresponds to TRBD1 (5 bases). The V gene lost 4 bases and the J gene lost 5 bases, with 12 bases spanning the gap. Germline V CDR1 and CDR2: SGHKS, YYEKEE (reference sequence). The CDR3 extends over 13 amino acids. The CDR3 region has the DNA TGTGCCAGCAGCCCCGGGACGGTTTATGGCTACACCTTC. Protein product: CASSPGTVYGYTF.

The V gene is TRBV15, the J gene TRBJ2-2; 10 bases are shared with TRBD2. The CDR3 runs to 16 residues. Trimming at V came to 5 bases and at J to 9 bases, leaving 12 bases not matched to a gene. CDR1 and CDR2 (germline): LNHNV, YYDKDF (reference sequence). This CDR3 reads CATSPLRQREGWELFF. In DNA, the CDR3 is TGTGCCACCAGCCCTCTAAGGCAGCGGGAGGGTTGGGAGCTGTTTTTT. The full variable domain, with the rest looked up from reference TRBV15 and TRBJ2-2, is DAMVIQNPRYQVTQFGKPVTLSCSQTLNHNVMYWYQQKSSQAPKLLFHYYDKDFNNEADTPDNFQSRRPNTSFCFLDIRSPGLGDTAMYLCATSPLRQREGWELFFGEGSRLTVL.

This clone has a single count. The rearrangement links TRBV19 to TRBJ2-3; 10 bases are a match to TRBD2. CDR1 is LNHDA and CDR2 is SQIVND in the germline V gene (reference sequence). V dropped 3 bases and J dropped 2; count of bases not matched to a gene: 5. The CDR3 extends over 16 amino acids. In DNA, the CDR3 is TGTGCCAGTAGTATCATCAGCGGGAGGGCCACAGATACGCAGTATTTT. Encoded protein: CASSIISGRATDTQYF.

In this sample, this clone turned up a few times. The chain has TRBV15 and TRBJ1-5, with 10 bases that match TRBD1. With V trimmed by 6 bases and J by 5 bases, 7 bases remained unmatched. CDR3 size: 15 residues. Germline lookup yields CDR1 LNHNV and CDR2 YYDKDF (reference sequence). CDR3 nucleotides: TGTGCCACCAGTATCACCGGGACAGGGGATCAGCCCCAGCATTTT. It encodes CATSITGTGDQPQHF.

DNA of the CDR3: TGTGCTAGTGGTTTAGGCGGGAGGGTCACCGGGGAGCTGTTTTTT. Amino acid sequence: CASGLGGRVTGELFF. This chain connects TRBV12-5 to TRBJ2-2; TRBD2 agrees at 9 bases. Germline V gene data show CDR1 as LGHNT and CDR2 as FRNRAP. Germline trimming cut 3 bases from V and 4 bases from J; bases unmatched to any gene: 3. This CDR3 is 15 amino acids long.

The chain employs TRBV5-6 and TRBJ2-3; the match to TRBD2 covers 10 bases. Germline loops: CDR1 SGHDT, CDR2 YYEEEE. V lost 1 base to trimming and J lost 4 bases; unmatched junction nucleotides: 3. The CDR3 loop spans 15 amino acids. The CDR3: CASSLFLAGADTQYF. For the CDR3, the DNA is TGTGCCAGCAGCTTGTTCCTAGCGGGAGCAGATACGCAGTATTTT. The whole variable domain, filled in from reference TRBV5-6 and TRBJ2-3, reads DAGVTQSPTHLIKTRGQQVTLRCSPKSGHDTVSWYQQALGQGPQFIFQYYEEEERQRGNFPDRFSGHQFPNYSSELNVNALLLGDSALYLCASSLFLAGADTQYFGPGTRLTVL.

This clone was counted once. One end of the junction does not line up with germline, which may come from a read error. The V gene is TRBV7-3, the J gene TRBJ2-1, with D possibly matching TRBD2 (6 bases). The CDR3 loop spans 15 amino acids. Germline V CDR1 and CDR2: SGHTA, FQGTGA. The CDR3 region has the DNA TGTGCCAGCAGCTTAACGAGGAGCGGGTACAGTGAGCAGTTCTTC. It is translated as CASSLTRSGYSEQFF.

The chain couples TRBV5-1 to TRBJ1-3; no clear D gene. The V and J ends lost 0 bases and 4 bases respectively, with 8 bases between them. The CDR3 consists of 14 residues. Germline CDR1 is SGHRS and CDR2 is YFSETQ. The CDR3 coding sequence is TGCGCCAGCAGCTTGGAGGGCCTGGGAAACACCATATATTTT. Its protein product is CASSLEGLGNTIYF.

This chain joins TRBV10-3 and TRBJ2-7; D could derive from TRBD1 or TRBD2 (5 bases each). Trimming pared 6 bases from V and 0 bases from J, leaving 15 bases between. Germline V CDR1 and CDR2: ENHRY, SYGVKD. The CDR3 has 15 amino acids. CDR3 protein: CAIRTGTVSSYEQYF. The CDR3 DNA is TGTGCCATCAGGACCGGGACGGTGAGCTCCTACGAGCAGTACTTC.

V gene TRBV5-4 combines with J gene TRBJ2-1; the D gene is possibly TRBD1 (5 bases). The CDR3 has 14 residues. V was trimmed by 4 bases and J by 8 bases, leaving 16 bases between them. Germline V gene data show CDR1 as SGHNT and CDR2 as YYREEE (reference sequence). In DNA, the CDR3 is TGTGCCAGCAGCCCGTTGCAGGGAAGCGATGAGCAGTTCTTC. It is translated as CASSPLQGSDEQFF.

The chain recombines TRBV29-1 with TRBJ1-1; maybe TRBD1 (6 bases). V was trimmed by 8 bases and J by 3 bases, leaving 16 bases between them. This CDR3 contains 13 residues. Germline CDR1 SQVTM, CDR2 ANQGSEA. The CDR3 loop reads CSTKQGFDTEAFF. CDR3 nucleotides: TGCAGCACAAAACAGGGATTCGACACTGAAGCTTTCTTT.

The chain has TRBV27 and TRBJ2-1, with 14 bases identical to TRBD2. CDR3 length equals 18 residues. Germline V gives CDR1 MNHEY, CDR2 SMNVEV (reference sequence). Germline trimming cut 0 bases from V and 2 bases from J; bases unmatched to any gene: 3. The CDR3 sequence: CASSLSTSGRVTYNEQFF. DNA for the CDR3: TGTGCCAGCAGTTTATCGACTAGCGGGAGGGTAACCTACAATGAGCAGTTCTTC.

The rearrangement joins TRBV11-3 to TRBJ1-1, with unresolved D. V was trimmed by 3 bases and J by 5 bases, leaving 4 bases between them. The V gene's germline CDR1 is SGHNT and CDR2 YENEEA. CDR3 length: 11 amino acids. CDR3 in amino acids: CASSLRTEAFF. The CDR3 DNA sequence: TGTGCCAGCAGCTTGCGAACTGAAGCTTTCTTT.

In this sample, this clone turned up once. Different DNA sequences within this sample yield the same CDR3. This chain connects TRBV5-4 to TRBJ1-1; the D is unclear. The CDR3 length is 13 residues. Germline-derived CDR1 and CDR2 are SGHNT and YYREEE (reference sequence). V lost 2 bases, J lost 1 base, and 6 bases lay in between. CDR3 amino acids: CASSFSQNTEAFF. In DNA, the CDR3 is TGTGCCAGCAGCTTCAGCCAGAACACTGAAGCTTTCTTT.

V usage is TRBV5-1 and J usage is TRBJ2-6; 9 nucleotides match TRBD2. V trimming: 4 bases; J trimming: 0 bases; junction bases outside the gene matches: 11. The CDR3 extends over 19 amino acids. Germline V CDR1 and CDR2: SGHRS, YFSETQ. This CDR3 is CASSKTSGRPGSGANVLTF. Written as DNA, the CDR3 is TGCGCCAGCAGCAAGACTAGCGGAAGACCCGGCTCTGGGGCCAACGTCCTGACTTTC.

V usage is TRBV4-1 and J usage is TRBJ2-2; D possibly matches TRBD1 or TRBD2 (5 bases each). In germline, CDR1 is MGHRA, CDR2 YSYEKL. Between the trimmed V and J ends, which lost 4 bases and 2 bases, there was a span of 8 bases. This CDR3 region has 14 residues. CDR3 coding DNA: TGCGCCAGCAGCCTGGGGGTAAACACCGGGGAGCTGTTTTTT. Residues: CASSLGVNTGELFF.

This rearrangement joins TRBV27 to TRBJ2-7, with D uncertain. The CDR3 length is 15 residues. The V end lost 6 bases, the J end lost 1 base, and 16 bases lay between the germline ends. The germline gives CDR1 MNHEY, CDR2 SMNVEV (reference sequence). Here the CDR3 DNA reads TGTGCCAGCAGCTTAGAGAGTGGCCCTTCCTACGAGCAGTACTTC. It codes for CASSLESGPSYEQYF.

The chain uses TRBV10-3 and TRBJ2-3; 10 bases are shared with TRBD2. The CDR3 covers 15 residues. Trimming took 4 bases from V and 5 from J; bases not matched to a gene: 6. Germline lookup yields CDR1 ENHRY and CDR2 SYGVKD. CDR3 nucleotide sequence: TGTGCCATCAGTGCTTCTAGCGGGAGTCTAGATACGCAGTATTTT. Its translation is CAISASSGSLDTQYF.

The V call is TRBV13, the J call TRBJ2-6; 10 bases line up with TRBD1. The CDR3 spans 18 residues. V dropped 7 bases and J dropped 0; count of bases not matched to a gene: 9. The V gene's germline CDR1 is PRHDT and CDR2 FYEKMQ (reference sequence). Here the CDR3 reads CASTIQRDRGSGANVLTF. CDR3 DNA sequence: TGTGCCAGCACCATACAAAGGGACAGGGGCTCTGGGGCCAACGTCCTGACTTTC.

The V gene is TRBV5-1, the J gene TRBJ2-2; 8 bases match TRBD2. This CDR3 is 15 amino acids long. The J segment lost 0 bases and the V segment lost 4 bases, leaving 2 bases of the junction unmatched. In germline, CDR1 is SGHRS, CDR2 YFSETQ. DNA for the CDR3: TGCGCCAGCAGCCAGACTAGCGCGAACACCGGGGAGCTGTTTTTT. Amino acids: CASSQTSANTGELFF.

This sequence joins TRBV19 and TRBJ2-3; 9 nucleotides match TRBD1. Germline CDR1 is LNHDA and CDR2 is SQIVND (reference sequence). The CDR3 extends over 15 amino acids. V lost 6 bases, J lost 2 bases, and 6 bases stayed unmatched. The CDR3 region has the DNA TGTGCCAGTAGCGTCCGGGACAGGGACACAGATACGCAGTATTTT. Translation: CASSVRDRDTDTQYF.

The chain is built from TRBV6-5 and TRBJ2-7; 11 bases map to TRBD2. Germline CDR1 reads MNHEY; CDR2 reads SVGAGI. J lost 7 bases, V lost 5 bases, and 7 bases had no gene match. CDR3 length: 14 amino acids. CDR3 DNA: TGTGCCAGCAGTCCTAGCGGGAGGCCCTGGGAGCAGTACTTC. Residues: CASSPSGRPWEQYF.

This chain uses TRBV5-4 with TRBJ1-2, with a possible D match to TRBD1 (5 bases). The V and J ends lost 1 base and 7 bases respectively, with 8 bases between them. This CDR3 has 12 amino acids. Germline V gene sequence: CDR1 SGHNT, CDR2 YYREEE (reference sequence). CDR3 coding DNA: TGTGCCAGCAGCTTGCTTGGGGGTGGCTACACCTTC. This encodes CASSLLGGGYTF.

DNA of the CDR3: TGTGCCAGCAGTTTCGGGGAGGGCTACACCTTC. The encoded protein is CASSFGEGYTF. V is TRBV28 and J is TRBJ1-2; D unclear. The CDR3 loop spans 11 amino acids. Germline V gives CDR1 MDHEN, CDR2 SYDVKM. Deletions cut 3 bases from V and 8 bases from J, with 7 bases between.

V usage is TRBV9 and J usage is TRBJ2-3, with D perhaps TRBD2 (6 bases). The CDR3 runs 14 residues. Germline V gene data show CDR1 as SGDLS and CDR2 as YYNGEE. V was trimmed by 4 bases and J by 0 bases, leaving 9 bases between them. The CDR3: CASSLSGSTDTQYF. CDR3 DNA sequence: TGTGCCAGCAGCCTTAGCGGTAGCACAGATACGCAGTATTTT.

The gene calls are TRBV7-2 and TRBJ2-2; D might be TRBD2 (6 bases). Trimming shortened V by 3 bases and J by 5 bases, and 16 bases separated the two germline ends. Germline V gives CDR1 SGHTA, CDR2 FQGNSA. This CDR3 contains 16 residues. CDR3 nucleotide sequence: TGTGCCAGCAGCTTTGCGGCCGGGAGCGGTACCGGGGAGCTGTTTTTT. This sequence encodes CASSFAAGSGTGELFF.

The chain joins TRBV2 to TRBJ1-4; 9 bases line up with TRBD1. The germline V gene has CDR1 SNHLY and CDR2 FYNNEI. V lost 9 bases and J lost 8; bases outside the gene matches: 10. CDR3 size: 14 residues. CDR3 nucleotides: TGTGCCAGTAGACCGGGACAGGGTGTGGAAAAACTGTTTTTT. It encodes CASRPGQGVEKLFF.

The chain couples TRBV27 to TRBJ2-1; the match to TRBD1 covers 8 bases. V gave up 4 bases and J gave up 2 bases; unmatched junction bases: 10. The CDR3 is 17 amino acids. Per the germline V gene, CDR1 is MNHEY and CDR2 is SMNVEV (reference sequence). The CDR3 spells CASSSRQGRTTYNEQFF. The CDR3 DNA sequence: TGTGCCAGCAGTTCAAGACAGGGGCGGACCACCTACAATGAGCAGTTCTTC.

The chain links TRBV2 to TRBJ2-7; D may be TRBD1 (6 bases). V was cut by 7 bases and J by 0 bases, with 13 bases left in between. Germline CDR1 and CDR2: SNHLY and FYNNEI. The CDR3 is made up of 14 amino acids. The CDR3 DNA reads TGTGCCAGCAAGGGGGAACCCTTCTCCTACGAGCAGTACTTC. This codes for CASKGEPFSYEQYF.

The chain is built from TRBV30 and TRBJ2-1; D is undetermined. Trimming took 2 bases from V and 4 from J, leaving 12 bases between them. The CDR3 spans 14 residues. Germline values: CDR1 GTSNPN, CDR2 SVGIG (reference sequence). This CDR3 is CAWSRSRAYNEQFF. DNA for the CDR3: TGTGCCTGGAGTAGGTCGAGAGCATACAATGAGCAGTTCTTC.

This clone showed up just a few times. The V and J genes are TRBV25-1 and TRBJ1-2, with a tentative D call TRBD1 (5 bases). The CDR3 spans 13 residues. The germline gives CDR1 MGHDK, CDR2 SYGVNS. Trimming took off 11 bases at V and 4 bases at J, with 17 bases between the two ends. The CDR3 coding sequence is TGTGCCGTAAACCGCGGGGGAGGCTATGGCTACACCTTC. Its protein is CAVNRGGGYGYTF.